The 29 T cell receptor beta chains reported below all come from one sample, sequenced in a study of read filtering for tumor transcriptome and immune sequencing. The library was built from about 400 ng RNA with molecular barcoded adaptors for alpha/delta and beta/gamma chains. TCRdb called the reads again in MiXCR, with one record for every CDR3 protein. The table has 20,000 to 25,000 distinct CDR3 sequences, around 13% seen once. Sequencing used a population of CD138-negative cells sorted from bone marrow. The receptors originated from a donor at least 40 years old with multiple myeloma.

The chain is built from TRBV4-1 and TRBJ2-3; 16 positions agree with TRBD2. There are 21 residues in the CDR3. Germline CDR1 reads MGHRA; CDR2 reads YSYEKL. Trimming removed 0 bases from V and 2 bases from J; junction bases left unmatched: 11. CDR3 nucleotides: TGCGCCAGCAGCCAAGATATGTGGGGACTAGCGGGAGGGCCTGACACAGATACGCAGTATTTT. Its protein product is CASSQDMWGLAGGPDTDTQYF.

This clonotype was detected a few times. V gene TRBV12-3 or TRBV12-4 combines with J gene TRBJ1-2; no clear D gene. V lost 11 bases, J lost 8 bases, and 18 bases lay in between. The CDR3 is 12 residues long. CDR3 nucleotide sequence: TGTGCCGCCTTCGAGGAGATCTTAGGCTACACCTTC. Protein product: CAAFEEILGYTF.

At least ten counts were recorded for this clonotype. The rearrangement links TRBV12-3 or TRBV12-4 to TRBJ2-6; the D gene is possibly TRBD1 (5 bases). V was pared by 6 bases and J by 0 bases, with 6 bases between. There are 14 residues in the CDR3. DNA for the CDR3: TGTGCCAGCAGGACAGACTCTGGGGCCAACGTCCTGACTTTC. Translated: CASRTDSGANVLTF.

Many counts were recorded for this clonotype. The chain recombines TRBV28 with TRBJ2-1; 12 positions match TRBD1. Losses at the gene ends were 6 bases for V and 7 bases for J; bases not matched to a gene: 10. Germline V gene lookup returns CDR1 MDHEN and CDR2 SYDVKM. The CDR3 runs 16 residues. CDR3 amino acids: CASRAGGTGGRNEQFF. CDR3 DNA sequence: TGTGCCAGCAGGGCTGGGGGGACAGGGGGCAGAAATGAGCAGTTCTTC. The full variable domain, its missing parts supplied by reference TRBV28 and TRBJ2-1, is DVKVTQSSRYLVKRTGEKVFLECVQDMDHENMFWYRQDPGLGLRLIYFSYDVKMKEKGDIPEGYSVSREKKERFSLILESASTNQTSMYLCASRAGGTGGRNEQFFGPGTRLTVL.

This clonotype was detected ten times or more. The V and J genes are TRBV4-2 and TRBJ2-5; TRBD2 matches 10 bases. V shed 3 bases and J 4 bases; nucleotides not matched to a gene: 14. Germline V lookup: CDR1 LGHNA, CDR2 YNFKEQ. CDR3 length equals 18 residues. The CDR3 loop reads CASSQQDVGLALGETQYF. CDR3 bases: TGTGCCAGCAGCCAGCAAGACGTGGGACTAGCGTTAGGAGAGACCCAGTACTTC.

Many counts were recorded for this clonotype. The rearrangement links TRBV29-1 to TRBJ2-1; possibly TRBD2 for D (5 bases). Trimming stripped 2 bases from V and 5 bases from J, with 13 bases between. Germline V gene lookup returns CDR1 SQVTM and CDR2 ANQGSEA. The CDR3 contains 14 residues. The CDR3 nucleotides are TGCAGCGTTGAACGAGGGTATTTCGACAATGAGCAGTTCTTC. Protein product: CSVERGYFDNEQFF.

This clonotype occurred many times. The chain uses TRBV5-1 and TRBJ2-7; D call uncertain. The V and J ends lost 1 base and 7 bases respectively, with 12 bases between them. The CDR3 extends over 13 amino acids. Germline V gene sequence: CDR1 SGHRS, CDR2 YFSETQ. As DNA, the CDR3 is TGCGCCAGCAGCTTGCTCGAACTCGGGGAGCAGTACTTC. Encoded protein: CASSLLELGEQYF. The full variable domain, with the rest looked up from reference TRBV5-1 and TRBJ2-7, is KAGVTQTPRYLIKTRGQQVTLSCSPISGHRSVSWYQQTPGQGLQFLFEYFSETQRNKGNFPGRFSGRQFSNSRSEMNVSTLELGDSALYLCASSLLELGEQYFGPGTRLTVT.

This chain links TRBV19 with TRBJ2-1, with D possibly matching TRBD1 (5 bases). From germline, CDR1 is LNHDA and CDR2 SQIVND (reference sequence). Trimming left V 8 bases short and J 0 bases short, with 11 bases between. The CDR3 sequence is 14 residues long. The CDR3 DNA reads TGTGCCAGTTCGCAGGGCAGCTCCTACAATGAGCAGTTCTTC. It yields the protein CASSQGSSYNEQFF.

This clonotype was counted ten times or more. This chain joins TRBV28 and TRBJ2-5, with D unclear. Per germline, CDR1 MDHEN and CDR2 SYDVKM. This CDR3 is 11 amino acids long. V dropped 2 bases and J dropped 5 bases, with 3 bases sitting between them. Written as DNA, the CDR3 is TGTGCCAGCAGTTTAAGCGAGACCCAGTACTTC. Protein: CASSLSETQYF.

The sample holds many counts of this clonotype. The rearrangement links TRBV18 to TRBJ1-1, with D possibly being TRBD1 (6 bases). V was trimmed by 6 bases and J by 1 base, leaving 9 bases between them. Looked up from germline, CDR1 is KGHSH and CDR2 is LQKENI. CDR3 length: 13 residues. Written as DNA, the CDR3 is TGTGCCAGCTCTCCGGGACAGAACACTGAAGCTTTCTTT. It codes for CASSPGQNTEAFF.

Points on this clonotype: This may stem from a read error, because a much larger clone lies one nucleotide away. The chain links TRBV29-1 to TRBJ2-2; D gene uncertain. This CDR3 is built from 13 residues. The germline V gene encodes CDR1 SQVTM and CDR2 ANQGSEA. The germline V and J ends were trimmed by 3 bases and 4 bases, with 9 bases remaining between them. CDR3: CSVDDSSTGELFF. The CDR3 bases are TGCAGCGTTGATGACTCGAGCACCGGGGAGCTGTTTTTT.

The rearrangement joins TRBV12-3 or TRBV12-4 to TRBJ1-1; the D is unclear. Trimming stripped 1 base from V and 7 bases from J, with 10 bases between. The CDR3 has 13 amino acids. CDR3 nucleotide sequence: TGTGCCAGCAGTTTAGTACACCGGGGTGAAGCTTTCTTT. This gives the protein CASSLVHRGEAFF.

About this clonotype itself: A much more abundant neighbour one base away suggests this may be a read error. V gene TRBV12-3 or TRBV12-4 combines with J gene TRBJ2-3; a weak D match, TRBD1 (6 bases). This CDR3 comprises 16 residues. Trimming pared 7 bases from V and 2 bases from J, leaving 19 bases between. In DNA, the CDR3 is TGTGCCAGCACCCCAAAGGGGGACCAGTCCACAGATACGCAGTATTTT. This encodes CASTPKGDQSTDTQYF.

This clonotype showed up just once. This may stem from a read error, because a much larger clone lies one nucleotide away. V is TRBV3-1 and J is TRBJ2-1; D gene ambiguous. From germline, CDR1 is LGHDT and CDR2 YNNKEL (reference sequence). V was trimmed by 3 bases and J by 9 bases, leaving 9 bases between them. The CDR3 has 12 amino acids. The CDR3 DNA sequence: TGTGCCAGCAGCCATGGGTTCAGTGAGCAGTTCTTC. Protein: CASSHGFSEQFF.

This clonotype was picked up many times. J is TRBJ1-3 and V is TRBV7-2; D is uncertain. V lost 1 base and J lost 4, with 11 bases in between. The CDR3 runs to 15 residues. CDR1 is SGHTA and CDR2 is FQGNSA in the germline V gene. CDR3 residues: CASSLGPSPGNTIYF. DNA for the CDR3: TGTGCCAGCAGCTTAGGGCCCTCTCCCGGAAACACCATATATTTT. The variable domain in full, with the rest retrieved from reference TRBV7-2 and TRBJ1-3, is GAGVSQSPSNKVTEKGKDVELRCDPISGHTALYWYRQSLGQGLEFLIYFQGNSAPDKSGLPSDRFSAERTGGSVSTLTIQRTQQEDSAVYLCASSLGPSPGNTIYFGEGSWLTVV.

This clonotype was counted many times. This chain joins TRBV29-1 and TRBJ2-1; D might be TRBD2 (6 bases). V gave up 5 bases and J gave up 7 bases, with 12 bases separating them. CDR1 SQVTM and CDR2 ANQGSEA come from the germline V gene. This CDR3 has 12 amino acids. The CDR3 region is CSVRDSSNEQFF. CDR3 in DNA: TGCAGCGTTCGGGACTCTTCAAATGAGCAGTTCTTC.

This clonotype was found many times. A junction end diverges from the germline sequence, so it may reflect a read error. The chain links TRBV6-6 to TRBJ2-1; D not resolved. The CDR3 has 14 amino acids. Germline CDR1 is MNHNY and CDR2 is SVGAGI (reference sequence). DNA of the CDR3: TGTGCCAGCAGTTACTCTGGGTTCCGGAATGAGCAGTCCTTC. This codes for CASSYSGFRNEQSF.

This sequence joins TRBV5-5 and TRBJ2-5, with 11 bases that match TRBD2. The CDR3 totals 15 residues. CDR1 SGHKS and CDR2 YYEKEE come from the germline V gene (reference sequence). The junction had 6 bases not matched to a gene; V was cut back by 4 bases and J by 4 bases. The CDR3 DNA is TGTGCCAGCAGCGGCGGGACTAGCGGCTTAGAGACCCAGTACTTC. Translated, it gives CASSGGTSGLETQYF.

This clonotype was counted many times. The rearrangement uses TRBV20-1 and TRBJ1-2, with D unclear. Trimming cost V 1 base and J 6 bases, with 12 bases left between them. CDR1 is DFQATT and CDR2 is SNEGSKA in the germline V gene (reference sequence). CDR3 length: 13 amino acids. This CDR3 reads CSARAGPSDGYTF. The DNA for the CDR3 is TGCAGTGCTAGAGCCGGGCCTTCCGATGGCTACACCTTC.

This clonotype was seen ten or more times. The chain links TRBV14 to TRBJ2-3; D gene unclear. This CDR3 is built from 11 residues. V shed 5 bases and J shed 2 bases, with 2 bases lying between them. From germline, CDR1 is SGHDN and CDR2 FVKESK. CDR3 amino acids: CASSFTDTQYF. DNA for the CDR3: TGTGCCAGCAGCTTCACAGATACGCAGTATTTT.

This clonotype was seen a handful of times. The chain uses TRBV5-1 and TRBJ2-3; D is unclear. Germline V gene lookup returns CDR1 SGHRS and CDR2 YFSETQ. The CDR3 has 14 amino acids. Between the trimmed V and J ends, which lost 2 bases and 2 bases, there was a span of 9 bases. The CDR3 DNA reads as TGCGCCAGCAGCTTCAGGACCCACACAGATACGCAGTATTTT. Residues: CASSFRTHTDTQYF.

In its sample, this clonotype was seen many times. The CDR3 nucleotides read TGTGCCATCAGTGTGGGGTTAAGCGAGACCCAGTACTTC. Amino acids: CAISVGLSETQYF. This chain connects TRBV10-3 to TRBJ2-5; no clear D. V lost 4 bases and J 5 bases, leaving 11 bases between the germline ends. Germline CDR1 and CDR2: ENHRY and SYGVKD. The CDR3 consists of 13 residues.

V is TRBV3-1 and J is TRBJ2-7, with TRBD2 matching 8 bases. This CDR3 is 16 amino acids long. Germline values: CDR1 LGHDT, CDR2 YNNKEL (reference sequence). J lost 6 bases, V lost 5 bases, and 15 bases had no gene match. The CDR3 DNA is TGTGCCAGCAGCGCAATAAGGAGCGGGAGTTGGCGCGAGCAGTACTTC. This encodes CASSAIRSGSWREQYF.

The chain is built from TRBV3-1 and TRBJ2-3; 7 positions agree with TRBD1. Germline lookup yields CDR1 LGHDT and CDR2 YNNKEL (reference sequence). This CDR3 is built from 15 residues. Trimming removed 4 bases from V and 0 bases from J; junction bases left unmatched: 4. This CDR3 is CASSPPTGSTDTQYF. The DNA of the CDR3 is TGTGCCAGCAGCCCCCCGACAGGGAGCACAGATACGCAGTATTTT.

Ten or more counts support this clonotype. The J gene is TRBJ1-1, the V gene TRBV18; the match to TRBD1 covers 8 bases. Germline CDR1 is KGHSH and CDR2 is LQKENI. This CDR3 spans 14 amino acids. With 6 bases clipped from V and 2 bases from J, the junction kept 5 bases outside the gene matches. The CDR3 DNA reads as TGTGCCAGCTCGCCGACAGGGGCCAACACTGAAGCTTTCTTT. Translated: CASSPTGANTEAFF.

Notes on this clonotype: A clone one base away is much larger, so this may be a read error. Here the CDR3 omits its conserved ending phenylalanine or tryptophan, so a read error is the likely source. The chain recombines TRBV4-2 with TRBJ1-5; D is undetermined. The V end lost 1 base, the J end lost 5 bases, and 9 bases lay between the germline ends. Looked up from germline, CDR1 is LGHNA and CDR2 is YNFKEQ. The CDR3 is made up of 14 amino acids. CDR3: CASSQVRLDQPQHS. For the CDR3, the DNA is TGTGCCAGCAGCCAAGTGCGCCTAGATCAGCCCCAGCATTCT.

The V gene is TRBV7-2, the J gene TRBJ2-2; possibly TRBD1 for D (6 bases). This CDR3 is built from 15 residues. Germline CDR1 is SGHTA and CDR2 is FQGNSA. V was trimmed by 5 bases and J by 7 bases, leaving 17 bases between them. CDR3 sequence: CASSRDIRQGGELFF. The DNA for the CDR3 is TGTGCCAGCAGCAGGGACATCAGGCAGGGCGGGGAGCTGTTTTTT.

This clonotype was seen ten or more times. The gene calls are TRBV20-1 and TRBJ2-5; TRBD2 matches at 11 bases. The CDR3 contains 14 residues. The germline CDR1 and CDR2 sequences are DFQATT and SNEGSKA (reference sequence). The V and J ends lost 5 bases and 9 bases, in that order; junction bases with no gene match: 11. CDR3 coding DNA: TGCAGTGCTCCTAGGACTAGCGGGCACGTGCCCCAGTACTTC. It is translated as CSAPRTSGHVPQYF.

This clonotype was detected ten times or more. With a far larger clone one base away, a read error is the likely cause. V is TRBV28 and J is TRBJ2-1, with D possibly matching TRBD2 (6 bases). V was trimmed by 5 bases and J by 13 bases, leaving 18 bases between them. CDR3 length: 13 residues. The V gene's germline CDR1 is MDHEN and CDR2 SYDVKM. The CDR3 sequence: CASSGLAKETQFF. The CDR3 DNA sequence: TGTGCCAGCAGTGGGCTAGCGAAAGAGACCCAGTTCTTC.